Each of the 25 T cell receptor beta chains below was sequenced from the same sample in a study of patients and donors after allogeneic stem cell transplantation. TCRdb used MiXCR to reprocess the RT-PCR reads, holding one entry per CDR3 protein. The table has hundreds of thousands of distinct CDR3 sequences, around 16% seen once. The sample taken for sequencing was blood, either unsorted or a sorted T cell fraction (not recorded which). These receptors came from a human donor who was either an allogeneic HSCT recipient or a stem cell or donor lymphocyte infusion donor (not recorded which). It is not recorded whose cells these are; they may come from a transplant donor.

CDR3: CASSDGTSGRNEQFF. The CDR3 DNA sequence: TGTGCCAGCAGTGACGGGACTAGCGGGAGGAATGAGCAGTTCTTC. The chain employs TRBV25-1 and TRBJ2-1; TRBD2 matches 15 bases. This CDR3 contains 15 residues. In germline, CDR1 is MGHDK, CDR2 SYGVNS. V trimming: 3 bases; J trimming: 7 bases; junction bases outside the gene matches: 1.

This clonotype was detected only a few times. This chain uses TRBV21-1 with TRBJ2-3. TRBV21-1 has pseudogene status. The CDR3 spans 13 residues. The CDR3 nucleotides are TGTGCCAGCAGCACCGTGGCGGCAGATACGCAGTATTTT. Protein sequence: CASSTVAADTQYF.

This clonotype was recorded at least ten times. V and J are TRBV29-1 and TRBJ2-7; D is perhaps TRBD1 or TRBD2 (5 bases each). Germline assignment: CDR1 SQVTM and CDR2 ANQGSEA. The CDR3 consists of 13 residues. Trimming pared 7 bases from V and 6 bases from J, leaving 19 bases between. CDR3 sequence reads: CSAVRDHTREQYF. The CDR3, as DNA: TGCAGCGCCGTGAGGGACCACACCCGCGAGCAGTACTTC.

This clonotype was counted only a few times. This rearrangement joins TRBV7-2 to TRBJ2-2; no clear D. The CDR3 is 14 residues long. Germline-derived CDR1 and CDR2 are SGHTA and FQGNSA. Trimming took 1 base from V and 4 from J, leaving 7 bases between them. This CDR3 reads CASSLVVFTGELFF. The CDR3 DNA follows: TGTGCCAGCAGCTTAGTGGTGTTCACCGGGGAGCTGTTTTTT.

There are a few counts of this clonotype. The J gene is TRBJ2-5, the V gene TRBV7-8, with 7 bases lining up with TRBD2. After removal of 4 bases from V and 1 base from J, the junction contained 21 bases not matched to a gene. Germline assignment: CDR1 SGHVS and CDR2 FQNEAQ. CDR3 length: 20 residues. The CDR3 DNA sequence: TGTGCCAGCAGCTCCCCCTCGACACAGCCGGGACTACAATCCCAAGAGACCCAGTACTTC. Translation gives CASSSPSTQPGLQSQETQYF.

This clonotype was picked up a small number of times. The rearrangement joins TRBV29-1 to TRBJ2-2; TRBD2 is a possible D gene (5 bases). This CDR3 has 13 residues. The germline V and J ends were trimmed by 5 bases and 0 bases, with 7 bases remaining between them. The germline gives CDR1 SQVTM, CDR2 ANQGSEA. The CDR3 spells CSVPSPNTGELFF. CDR3 in DNA: TGCAGCGTTCCTAGCCCGAACACCGGGGAGCTGTTTTTT.

V is TRBV7-9 and J is TRBJ1-2; 7 bases match TRBD1. This CDR3 contains 16 residues. Germline V gene sequence: CDR1 SEHNR, CDR2 FQNEAQ (reference sequence). V lost 2 bases, J lost 6 bases, and 12 bases stayed unmatched. The CDR3 here is CASSLKKGGQNDGYTF. The DNA for the CDR3 is TGTGCCAGCAGCTTAAAGAAGGGGGGACAGAATGATGGCTACACCTTC.

Ten or more counts support this clonotype. V is TRBV4-1 and J is TRBJ1-1, with TRBD1 matching 8 bases. CDR3 length equals 14 residues. CDR1 and CDR2 (germline): MGHRA, YSYEKL. With V trimmed by 2 bases and J by 8 bases, 7 bases remained unmatched. The DNA of the CDR3 is TGCGCCAGCAGCCAACGCTCCCGGGACAGGGAAGCTTTCTTT. Amino acids: CASSQRSRDREAFF.

This clonotype was observed a handful of times. The chain is built from TRBV7-3 and TRBJ1-1; 7 bases are a match to TRBD1. Germline V lookup: CDR1 SGHTA, CDR2 FQGTGA. V gave up 2 bases and J gave up 0 bases; unmatched junction bases: 9. This CDR3 is built from 17 residues. CDR3 sequence: CASSLSTGVPMNTEAFF. Written as DNA, the CDR3 is TGTGCCAGCAGCTTATCTACAGGGGTCCCCATGAACACTGAAGCTTTCTTT.

This clonotype has just a few counts. DNA of the CDR3: TGCGCCAGCAGCCACTCCGGACAGGGGGTCTACGAGCAGTACTTC. This codes for CASSHSGQGVYEQYF. The V gene is TRBV4-1, the J gene TRBJ2-7; 10 bases are shared with TRBD1. This CDR3 has 15 amino acids. CDR1 and CDR2 from the germline V gene are MGHRA and YSYEKL. Unmatched junction bases numbered 5, after V lost 3 bases and J lost 3 bases.

This clonotype occurred a few times. This chain uses TRBV5-1 with TRBJ1-2; possible D gene TRBD1, 6 bases. Trimming took 0 bases from V and 4 from J, leaving 13 bases between them. The CDR3 has 15 amino acids. Per the germline V gene, CDR1 is SGHRS and CDR2 is YFSETQ. The CDR3 DNA sequence: TGCGCCAGCAGCTTGGGATCGACAGGTCGCTATGGCTACACCTTC. Translating it yields CASSLGSTGRYGYTF. Looking up the rest from reference TRBV5-1 and TRBJ1-2 gives the full variable domain: KAGVTQTPRYLIKTRGQQVTLSCSPISGHRSVSWYQQTPGQGLQFLFEYFSETQRNKGNFPGRFSGRQFSNSRSEMNVSTLELGDSALYLCASSLGSTGRYGYTFGSGTRLTVV.

The chain has TRBV20-1 and TRBJ1-2; D ambiguous. V was pared by 4 bases and J by 4 bases, with 16 bases between. The CDR3 consists of 14 residues. Germline loops: CDR1 DFQATT, CDR2 SNEGSKA (reference sequence). The CDR3 region has the DNA TGCAGTGCTAAAACGGACGGGAGCCTCTATGGCTACACCTTC. This codes for CSAKTDGSLYGYTF.

This clonotype was detected only a few times. The V gene is TRBV7-2, the J gene TRBJ2-2; weak D call: TRBD2 (5 bases). CDR3 length equals 15 residues. Germline-derived CDR1 and CDR2 are SGHTA and FQGNSA. V lost 2 bases and J 4 bases, leaving 11 bases between the germline ends. The CDR3 region is CASSLRGGLTGELFF. CDR3 nucleotide sequence: TGTGCCAGCAGCTTACGTGGAGGCCTCACCGGGGAGCTGTTTTTT.

V is TRBV4-3 and J is TRBJ1-2; 10 bases agree with TRBD1. The CDR3 contains 15 residues. The V segment lost 4 bases and the J segment 4 bases; nucleotides outside the gene matches: 6. From germline, CDR1 is LGHNA and CDR2 YSLEER. This CDR3 reads CASSPYRTGGYGYTF. Written as DNA, the CDR3 is TGCGCCAGCAGCCCCTACCGGACAGGGGGCTATGGCTACACCTTC.

This clonotype was recorded a few times. V is TRBV7-9 and J is TRBJ1-3, with D perhaps matching TRBD1 (5 bases). This CDR3 spans 14 amino acids. The germline V and J ends were trimmed by 5 bases and 2 bases, with 10 bases remaining between them. Germline V lookup: CDR1 SEHNR, CDR2 FQNEAQ (reference sequence). This CDR3 is CASSEAGTGNTIYF. CDR3 in DNA: TGTGCCAGCAGCGAGGCAGGGACTGGAAACACCATATATTTT. The full variable domain, its missing parts supplied by reference TRBV7-9 and TRBJ1-3, is DTGVSQNPRHKITKRGQNVTFRCDPISEHNRLYWYRQTLGQGPEFLTYFQNEAQLEKSRLLSDRFSAERPKGSFSTLEIQRTEQGDSAMYLCASSEAGTGNTIYFGEGSWLTVV.

The chain has TRBV5-1 and TRBJ2-4, with TRBD2 identical over 7 bases. Germline assignment: CDR1 SGHRS and CDR2 YFSETQ. This CDR3 region has 14 residues. Losses at the gene ends were 0 bases for V and 3 bases for J; bases not matched to a gene: 0. Written as DNA, the CDR3 is TGCGCCAGCAGCTTGGGGGGGGGCAAAAACATTCAGTACTTC. Protein product: CASSLGGGKNIQYF.

The CDR3 here is CASSMPRNQPQHF. The CDR3 DNA reads as TGTGCCAGTAGTATGCCTCGCAATCAGCCCCAGCATTTT. The chain has TRBV19 and TRBJ1-5; D is unresolved. From germline, CDR1 is LNHDA and CDR2 SQIVND (reference sequence). This CDR3 region has 13 residues. Trimming took off 3 bases at V and 2 bases at J, with 5 bases between the two ends. The whole variable domain, filled in from reference TRBV19 and TRBJ1-5, reads DGGITQSPKYLFRKEGQNVTLSCEQNLNHDAMYWYRQDPGQGLRLIYYSQIVNDFQKGDIAEGYSVSREKKESFPLTVTSAQKNPTAFYLCASSMPRNQPQHFGDGTRLSIL.

The table lists this clonotype with a few counts. V is TRBV15 and J is TRBJ1-5, with D perhaps matching TRBD1 (5 bases). The CDR3 is made up of 20 amino acids. The ends were cut back, 0 bases at V and 0 bases at J, with 21 bases in the middle. CDR1 and CDR2 (germline): LNHNV, YYDKDF (reference sequence). The CDR3 region has the DNA TGTGCCACCAGCAGAGATCTAGATTCGGACAAGCACTATAGCAATCAGCCCCAGCATTTT. Encoded protein: CATSRDLDSDKHYSNQPQHF.

This clonotype was detected ten times or more. The V gene is TRBV25-1, the J gene TRBJ1-2; TRBD1 agrees at 9 bases. The CDR3 is 15 residues long. J lost 4 bases, V lost 2 bases, and 5 bases had no gene match. Germline lookup yields CDR1 MGHDK and CDR2 SYGVNS. The CDR3 DNA follows: TGTGCCAGCAGTGAAAACAGGGGGCAGGGCTATGGCTACACCTTC. It is translated as CASSENRGQGYGYTF.

In its sample, this clonotype was seen once. The chain joins TRBV20-1 to TRBJ2-4, with a weak D call TRBD1 (6 bases). The CDR3 has 13 amino acids. Germline V gene data show CDR1 as DFQATT and CDR2 as SNEGSKA (reference sequence). V was shortened by 6 bases and J by 4 bases, with 13 bases between the two germline ends. This CDR3 reads CSAAGVGKNIQYF. The CDR3 bases are TGCAGTGCAGCAGGGGTTGGGAAAAACATTCAGTACTTC.

The rearrangement uses TRBV7-9 and TRBJ2-7, with 7 positions matching TRBD1. Germline V gene data show CDR1 as SEHNR and CDR2 as FQNEAQ (reference sequence). J gave up 2 bases and V 5 bases, and 3 bases lay outside the gene matches. The CDR3 loop spans 13 amino acids. In DNA form, the CDR3 reads TGTGCCAGCAGCAGGGACAGTGCCTACGAGCAGTACTTC. It yields the protein CASSRDSAYEQYF. The full variable domain, rest sourced from reference TRBV7-9 and TRBJ2-7, is DTGVSQNPRHKITKRGQNVTFRCDPISEHNRLYWYRQTLGQGPEFLTYFQNEAQLEKSRLLSDRFSAERPKGSFSTLEIQRTEQGDSAMYLCASSRDSAYEQYFGPGTRLTVT.

This chain joins TRBV2 and TRBJ2-3; D is unresolved. The V end was cut by 8 bases, the J end by 4 bases, with 19 bases between. The CDR3 is 15 residues long. Germline CDR1 SNHLY, CDR2 FYNNEI. CDR3 nucleotides: TGTGCCAGCTTCGTCGGCCAGCTAAGGGCAGATACGCAGTATTTT. It is translated as CASFVGQLRADTQYF.

In DNA form, the CDR3 reads TGTGCCAGCAGCTCTGGACAGGCCACTCCGAACACTGAAGCTTTCTTT. This sequence encodes CASSSGQATPNTEAFF. V and J are TRBV11-3 and TRBJ1-1; 7 nucleotides match TRBD1. This CDR3 has 16 amino acids. V shed 4 bases and J 1 base; nucleotides not matched to a gene: 9. CDR1 and CDR2 (germline): SGHNT, YENEEA.

The genes are TRBV29-1 and TRBJ2-1; D possibly corresponds to TRBD2 (7 bases). The CDR3 totals 16 residues. CDR1 SQVTM and CDR2 ANQGSEA come from the germline V gene. Trimming stripped 4 bases from V and 6 bases from J, with 22 bases between. CDR3 DNA: TGCAGCGTTGCAGGGGCTAGCGGATCAATCGGCAATGAGCAGTTCTTC. Protein sequence: CSVAGASGSIGNEQFF.

In this sample, this clonotype turned up many times. The chain combines TRBV4-1 with TRBJ1-5; tentatively, D is TRBD1 (5 bases). The CDR3 is 16 amino acids. V was pared by 1 base and J by 5 bases, with 15 bases between. Germline lookup yields CDR1 MGHRA and CDR2 YSYEKL. The CDR3 DNA is TGCGCCAGCAGCCAAGTCCAGGGCGAATCCTATCAGCCCCAGCATTTT. The encoded protein is CASSQVQGESYQPQHF.